The T cell receptor (beta chain) described here comes from a study of cytomegalovirus exposure and HLA in healthy donors. Overall study context: Of all 380 or so donors who were genotyped, about 84% belonged to the Caucasian-associated ancestry cluster.

Each donor's status was that of a healthy bone marrow donor. About this clone itself: Its target is not known.

Findings and limits, study-wide: Common viral pathogens were later found to be apparently linked to several of the most significant clusters.

Primers included in the PCR were 60 Vbeta and 13 Jbeta primers. The table came from immunoSEQ multiplex PCR; TCRdb's copy has only in-frame clones and leaves some out. The sample records approximately 150,000 clones, roughly 85% being singletons. Looked up from germline, CDR1 is MNHEY and CDR2 is SVGAGI. V was shortened by 8 bases and J by 7 bases, with 14 bases between the two germline ends. The CDR3 runs to 12 residues. This TCR was recovered from a man between 40 and 49 years old in good health and CMV-seronegative. The gene calls are TRBV6-5 and TRBJ1-1; the D gene is possibly TRBD1 (5 bases). Sequencing used PBMCs. This chain's CDR3 is CASGDSYREAFF. The CDR3 coding sequence is TGTGCCAGCGGAGACAGTTACCGTGAAGCTTTCTTT.